The 26 T cell receptor beta chains presented below share a single source sample, sequenced in a study of OX40 agonist ivuxolimab in advanced cancers. Libraries were prepared by immunoSEQ multiplex PCR; TCRdb keeps only in-frame clonotypes and omits some of them. Of 20,000 or so clones in the sample, about 80% were seen once. Here the sequenced sample was CD4+ or CD8+ T cells sorted from blood, taken in a trial of the OX40 agonist ivuxolimab. The receptors were gathered from an adult with an advanced solid tumor such as melanoma, head and neck, liver or kidney cancer.

The sample holds one count of this clone. This chain uses TRBV5-1 with TRBJ1-5, with 7 bases identical to TRBD1. The CDR3 spans 14 residues. Trimming took 0 bases from V and 14 from J; bases not matched to a gene: 11. Looked up from germline, CDR1 is SGHRS and CDR2 is YFSETQ. The CDR3 spells CASSLGQGVSKKHF. Written as DNA, the CDR3 is TGCGCCAGCAGCTTGGGCCAGGGGGTCAGCAAAAAGCATTTT. Variable domain in full (rest from reference TRBV5-1 and TRBJ1-5): KAGVTQTPRYLIKTRGQQVTLSCSPISGHRSVSWYQQTPGQGLQFLFEYFSETQRNKGNFPGRFSGRQFSNSRSEMNVSTLELGDSALYLCASSLGQGVSKKHFGDGTRLSIL.

The V gene is TRBV7-2, the J gene TRBJ2-5, with D perhaps TRBD1 (6 bases). CDR1 SGHTA and CDR2 FQGNSA come from the germline V gene. Trimming pared 6 bases from V and 2 bases from J, leaving 19 bases between. The CDR3 consists of 16 residues. The CDR3 reads CASRKTGQRQQETQYF. The CDR3 DNA sequence: TGTGCCAGCAGGAAGACCGGACAGCGACAACAAGAGACCCAGTACTTC.

This clone has only one observation. The chain has TRBV19 and TRBJ1-1; D is unresolved. The CDR3 length is 15 residues. Between the trimmed V and J ends, which lost 5 bases and 4 bases, there was a span of 17 bases. CDR1 LNHDA and CDR2 SQIVND come from the germline V gene (reference sequence). CDR3 coding DNA: TGTGCCAGTAGTGACGGGTCCCCCGGTGTCACTGAAGCTTTCTTT. This sequence encodes CASSDGSPGVTEAFF.

V is TRBV27 and J is TRBJ1-4; maybe TRBD1 (6 bases). The CDR3 has 16 amino acids. V was pared by 3 bases and J by 6 bases, with 17 bases between. Germline lookup yields CDR1 MNHEY and CDR2 SMNVEV (reference sequence). The CDR3 loop reads CASSFSGGRVDEKLFF. The CDR3 DNA sequence: TGTGCCAGCAGTTTCTCGGGGGGCAGGGTGGATGAAAAACTGTTTTTT.

This rearrangement joins TRBV5-1 to TRBJ2-1, with D possibly matching TRBD2 (6 bases). This CDR3 has 12 amino acids. CDR1 and CDR2 (germline): SGHRS, YFSETQ. The ends were cut back, 5 bases at V and 8 bases at J, with 11 bases in the middle. CDR3 loop: CASRYWGDEQFF. In DNA form, the CDR3 reads TGCGCCAGCAGGTATTGGGGGGATGAGCAGTTCTTC.

This chain links TRBV7-2 with TRBJ2-1, with D unclear. CDR1 and CDR2 (germline): SGHTA, FQGNSA. The CDR3 runs to 13 residues. V was clipped by 5 bases and J by 9 bases, with 14 bases between them. DNA for the CDR3: TGTGCCAGCAGCACGGGCGGACGAGCTGAGCAGTTCTTC. Protein product: CASSTGGRAEQFF.

This chain joins TRBV4-2 and TRBJ2-2, with D perhaps TRBD2 (6 bases). Germline V gene sequence: CDR1 LGHNA, CDR2 YNFKEQ. The CDR3 totals 14 residues. Trimming removed 3 bases from V and 5 bases from J, with 10 bases in between. CDR3 in amino acids: CASSHTGGTGELFF. In DNA form, the CDR3 reads TGTGCCAGCAGCCATACCGGAGGGACCGGGGAGCTGTTTTTT.

The J gene is TRBJ1-1, the V gene TRBV11-2; D gene ambiguous. The length of the CDR3 is 14 residues. In germline, CDR1 is SGHAT, CDR2 FQNNGV. Trimming removed 3 bases at V and 2 bases at J, with 10 bases between. The CDR3 sequence: CASSLDGRNTEAFF. In DNA form, the CDR3 reads TGTGCCAGCAGCTTGGACGGCCGTAACACTGAAGCTTTCTTT.

This rearrangement joins TRBV27 to TRBJ2-2; D possibly corresponds to TRBD1 (6 bases). The CDR3 runs 16 residues. Germline CDR1 and CDR2: MNHEY and SMNVEV (reference sequence). Trimming pared 6 bases from V and 0 bases from J, leaving 14 bases between. The CDR3 sequence: CASSLPDRPNTGELFF. The CDR3 DNA sequence: TGTGCCAGCAGCCTCCCTGACAGGCCGAACACCGGGGAGCTGTTTTTT.

The gene calls are TRBV4-2 and TRBJ2-3; possibly TRBD2 for D (5 bases). This CDR3 comprises 14 residues. The V gene's germline CDR1 is LGHNA and CDR2 YNFKEQ. The V end was cut by 0 bases, the J end by 6 bases, with 10 bases between. CDR3 sequence: CASSQEGREDTQYF. The CDR3 region has the DNA TGTGCCAGCAGCCAAGAAGGAAGGGAGGATACGCAGTATTTT.

J is TRBJ1-5 and V is TRBV19; no reliable D call. The CDR3 spans 13 residues. CDR1 and CDR2 (germline): LNHDA, SQIVND (reference sequence). Trimming removed 11 bases at V and 0 bases at J, with 11 bases between. Written as DNA, the CDR3 is TGTGCCGCAGGACGGAATAGCAATCAGCCCCAGCATTTT. Translated: CAAGRNSNQPQHF.

This chain uses TRBV29-1 with TRBJ1-2, with D possibly matching TRBD1 (5 bases). This CDR3 spans 14 amino acids. Germline V gene lookup returns CDR1 SQVTM and CDR2 ANQGSEA. Trimming removed 6 bases at V and 4 bases at J, with 18 bases between. CDR3 loop: CSVGTGSISYGYTF. CDR3 DNA sequence: TGCAGCGTCGGGACCGGGAGTATATCCTATGGCTACACCTTC.

V usage is TRBV11-2 and J usage is TRBJ2-5, with D unresolved. The CDR3 length is 14 residues. Germline CDR1 is SGHAT and CDR2 is FQNNGV. Trimming removed 2 bases at V and 5 bases at J, with 12 bases between. CDR3: CASSLFNRVETQYF. In DNA, the CDR3 is TGTGCCAGCAGCTTATTTAACCGGGTTGAGACCCAGTACTTC.

The genes are TRBV5-4 and TRBJ1-1; 7 nucleotides match TRBD1. J gave up 5 bases and V 5 bases, and 9 bases lay outside the gene matches. The CDR3 has 14 residues. Germline V gene data show CDR1 as SGHNT and CDR2 as YYREEE (reference sequence). The CDR3 here is CASSRGGTETEAFF. In nucleotides, the CDR3 is TGTGCCAGCAGTCGAGGGGGCACGGAAACTGAAGCTTTCTTT.

This clone is a singleton in its sample. The DNA of the CDR3 is TGTGCCAGCAGCTTAAGCGGCGGGGGATACACAGATACGCAGTATTTT. Protein: CASSLSGGGYTDTQYF. J is TRBJ2-3 and V is TRBV7-2; TRBD2 matches at 7 bases. The CDR3 sequence is 16 residues long. Looked up from germline, CDR1 is SGHTA and CDR2 is FQGNSA. The trim removed 2 bases at V and 2 bases at J, leaving 7 bases unmatched.

This chain connects TRBV6-4 to TRBJ2-7; 8 nucleotides line up with TRBD2. V lost 3 bases, J lost 0 bases, and 4 bases stayed unmatched. The CDR3 spans 15 residues. Germline V gives CDR1 MRHNA, CDR2 SNTAGT. DNA for the CDR3: TGTGCCAGCAGTGAGCTAGCGGGTAGCTCCTACGAGCAGTACTTC. Its translation is CASSELAGSSYEQYF.

CDR3 protein: CASSGGLAGGPQETQYF. The CDR3 coding sequence is TGTGCCAGCAGCGGTGGCTTGGCGGGAGGGCCACAAGAGACCCAGTACTTC. This chain joins TRBV13 and TRBJ2-5, with 9 bases matching TRBD2. Germline lookup yields CDR1 PRHDT and CDR2 FYEKMQ (reference sequence). The CDR3 consists of 17 residues. Unmatched junction bases numbered 12, after V lost 5 bases and J lost 2 bases.

The gene calls are TRBV7-9 and TRBJ1-1; D gene uncertain. V gave up 2 bases and J gave up 1 base, with 5 bases separating them. Looked up from germline, CDR1 is SEHNR and CDR2 is FQNEAQ (reference sequence). This CDR3 region has 13 residues. The CDR3 reads CASSLPQNTEAFF. The CDR3 DNA reads TGTGCCAGCAGCTTACCGCAGAACACTGAAGCTTTCTTT.

Only a few counts were recorded for this clone. This chain uses TRBV7-9 with TRBJ2-7, with TRBD2 as a possible D gene (5 bases). The ends were cut back, 0 bases at V and 1 base at J, with 7 bases in the middle. Germline V gene sequence: CDR1 SEHNR, CDR2 FQNEAQ (reference sequence). The CDR3 runs 14 residues. CDR3 amino acids: CASSLATGSYEQYF. The CDR3 DNA is TGTGCCAGCAGCTTAGCCACGGGGTCCTACGAGCAGTACTTC.

The chain carries TRBV6-5 and TRBJ2-7, with D unclear. Deletions cut 5 bases from V and 3 bases from J, with 14 bases between. The CDR3 length is 14 residues. The germline CDR1 and CDR2 sequences are MNHEY and SVGAGI. The CDR3 sequence: CASSKYGPGYEQYF. Here the CDR3 DNA reads TGTGCCAGCAGTAAATACGGTCCTGGCTACGAGCAGTACTTC.

This chain connects TRBV7-8 to TRBJ1-1; 7 bases map to TRBD1. The CDR3 loop spans 14 amino acids. V trimming: 3 bases; J trimming: 11 bases; junction bases outside the gene matches: 12. Germline V gene sequence: CDR1 SGHVS, CDR2 FQNEAQ. CDR3 coding DNA: TGTGCCAGCAGCTTGGGACAGTCTGGGCTCGTGGCTTTCTTT. It encodes CASSLGQSGLVAFF.

The genes are TRBV23-1 and TRBJ2-2; D not resolved. TRBV23-1 is given ORF status, its function remaining uncertain. The CDR3 totals 15 residues. Trimming shortened V by 2 bases and J by 1 base, and 8 bases separated the two germline ends. The DNA of the CDR3 is TGCGCCAGCAGTCAAGAGAGACTGAACACCGGGGAGCTGTTTTTT. Protein product: CASSQERLNTGELFF.

The chain combines TRBV30 with TRBJ1-1, with unresolved D. Trimming cost V 0 bases and J 0 bases, with 5 bases left between them. Looked up from germline, CDR1 is GTSNPN and CDR2 is SVGIG (reference sequence). This CDR3 spans 13 amino acids. Written as DNA, the CDR3 is TGTGCCTGGAGTGTACTAATGAACACTGAAGCTTTCTTT. This translates into CAWSVLMNTEAFF. The whole variable domain, filled in from reference TRBV30 and TRBJ1-1, reads SQTIHQWPATLVQPVGSPLSLECTVEGTSNPNLYWYRQAAGRGLQLLFYSVGIGQISSEVPQNLSASRPQDRQFILSSKKLLLSDSGFYLCAWSVLMNTEAFFGQGTRLTVV.

A single count supports this clone. The V and J genes are TRBV10-3 and TRBJ1-5; tentatively, D is TRBD1 (6 bases). Germline V gene data show CDR1 as ENHRY and CDR2 as SYGVKD. V was clipped by 5 bases and J by 3 bases, with 11 bases between them. This CDR3 has 14 amino acids. The CDR3 DNA follows: TGTGCCATCAGTCGGGACAAAAACAATCAGCCCCAGCATTTT. Protein sequence: CAISRDKNNQPQHF.

This chain links TRBV4-1 with TRBJ2-1, with 12 bases fitting TRBD2. Germline V gene lookup returns CDR1 MGHRA and CDR2 YSYEKL. V was pared by 3 bases and J by 4 bases, with 4 bases of the junction left unmatched. There are 16 residues in the CDR3. The CDR3 DNA is TGCGCCAGCAGCCAGTCTGGGACTAGCGGGTACAATGAGCAGTTCTTC. It yields the protein CASSQSGTSGYNEQFF.

The chain carries TRBV7-8 and TRBJ1-2; D gene ambiguous. The CDR3 is 14 residues long. With 2 bases removed from V and 2 bases from J, the gap between germline ends came to 9 bases. The germline V gene encodes CDR1 SGHVS and CDR2 FQNEAQ. The CDR3 reads CASSLTRTNYGYTF. CDR3 coding DNA: TGTGCCAGCAGCTTAACGCGGACGAACTATGGCTACACCTTC. Complete variable domain (other parts from reference TRBV7-8 and TRBJ1-2): GAGVSQSPRYKVAKRGQDVALRCDPISGHVSLFWYQQALGQGPEFLTYFQNEAQLDKSGLPSDRFFAERPEGSVSTLKIQRTQQEDSAVYLCASSLTRTNYGYTFGSGTRLTVV.